This record looks at one T cell receptor beta chain sequence and its context. Its antigen is unknown. The PCR used 60 Vbeta and 13 Jbeta primers. The protocol was immunoSEQ multiplex PCR, while the TCRdb copy is restricted to in-frame clones and leaves out a portion. The sample has roughly 200,000 clones, 77% seen once. These data come from a study of cytomegalovirus exposure and HLA in healthy donors. Study findings and constraints: In a later analysis, several top co-occurrence clusters appeared linked to parvovirus B19, influenza, CMV and Epstein-Barr virus. Solely CMV serostatus was available to characterize immune exposure.

Trimming at V came to 7 bases and at J to 5 bases, leaving 4 bases not matched to a gene. This CDR3 spans 12 amino acids. The germline gives CDR1 LNHDA, CDR2 SQIVND (reference sequence). Sequencing used PBMCs. The TCR originated in a woman between 55 and 75 years old in good health and CMV-seropositive. This chain connects TRBV19 to TRBJ2-5, with 7 bases fitting TRBD1. This CDR3 is CASKGGMETQYF. CDR3 DNA sequence: TGTGCCAGTAAAGGGGGCATGGAGACCCAGTACTTC.